The 23 T cell receptor beta chains below come from one sample, sequenced in a study of early T cells in non-severe SARS-CoV-2 infection. TCRdb used MiXCR to reprocess the 5' RACE reads, holding one entry per CDR3 protein. The sample carries tens of thousands of distinct CDR3 sequences, 14% recorded once. Sequencing was performed on whole blood. These receptors were collected from an adult who was a healthcare worker with PCR-confirmed SARS-CoV-2 infection or an uninfected control (not recorded which).

This clonotype showed up many times. CDR3 sequence: CASSRDYSYEQYF. The CDR3 coding sequence is TGTGCCAGCAGCCGGGACTACTCCTACGAGCAGTACTTC. The chain is built from TRBV7-2 and TRBJ2-7, with 7 bases matching TRBD2. V trimming: 5 bases; J trimming: 0 bases; junction bases outside the gene matches: 1. The CDR3 is made up of 13 amino acids. The germline CDR1 and CDR2 sequences are SGHTA and FQGNSA.

This clonotype was counted at least ten times. The chain employs TRBV7-6 and TRBJ2-1; 7 positions agree with TRBD1. J was trimmed by 0 bases and V by 7 bases; bases with no gene match: 9. The germline gives CDR1 SGHVS, CDR2 FNYEAQ. The CDR3 loop spans 16 amino acids. CDR3 nucleotide sequence: TGTGCCAGCACCCCAACCGGGGACAGCTCCTACAATGAGCAGTTCTTC. It codes for CASTPTGDSSYNEQFF.

This clonotype has a handful of counts. This chain uses TRBV11-2 with TRBJ1-6; the match to TRBD1 covers 9 bases. V was clipped by 5 bases and J by 6 bases; unmatched bases: 5. CDR3 length: 15 residues. The germline V gene has CDR1 SGHAT and CDR2 FQNNGV. In DNA, the CDR3 is TGTGCCAGCAGCCGGGACAGGGACGGTAATTCACCCCTCCACTTT. It encodes CASSRDRDGNSPLHF.

This clonotype showed up just a few times. This is likely a read error, given that the CDR3 carries no conserved phenylalanine or tryptophan at its end. The limits of the CDR3 on the DNA are not certain, so only TCRdb's listed CDR3 is given. The chain combines TRBV21-1 with TRBJ2-1; the D segment call TRBD1 is taken from the table without a DNA check. TRBV21-1 is marked as a pseudogene. With termini counted, the CDR3 has 10 amino acids. CDR3 in amino acids: CASRDRGGVS.

This chain uses TRBV28 with TRBJ2-5, with D possibly matching TRBD1 (5 bases). The CDR3 totals 14 residues. With 3 bases removed from V and 5 bases from J, the gap between germline ends came to 13 bases. In germline, CDR1 is MDHEN, CDR2 SYDVKM. The CDR3 DNA sequence: TGTGCCAGCAGTTTTTCAGGGTTGGGGGAGACCCAGTACTTC. Amino acid sequence: CASSFSGLGETQYF.

Here the CDR3 DNA reads TGTGCCAGCAGACCAGCCGGGGGAGACCAAGAGACCCAGTACTTC. Translation: CASRPAGGDQETQYF. The rearrangement links TRBV11-2 to TRBJ2-5; D is possibly TRBD2 (6 bases). The V end was cut by 6 bases, the J end by 0 bases, with 14 bases between. The germline gives CDR1 SGHAT, CDR2 FQNNGV. The CDR3 consists of 15 residues.

This clonotype came up once. V is TRBV28 and J is TRBJ1-1; 8 bases fit TRBD1. The length of the CDR3 is 17 residues. Germline CDR1 is MDHEN and CDR2 is SYDVKM. Trimming cost V 3 bases and J 5 bases; bases outside gene matches: 14. The CDR3 here is CASSFAGGDAWNTEAFF. DNA of the CDR3: TGTGCCAGCAGTTTTGCAGGGGGCGACGCCTGGAATACTGAAGCTTTCTTT. Variable domain in full (rest from reference TRBV28 and TRBJ1-1): DVKVTQSSRYLVKRTGEKVFLECVQDMDHENMFWYRQDPGLGLRLIYFSYDVKMKEKGDIPEGYSVSREKKERFSLILESASTNQTSMYLCASSFAGGDAWNTEAFFGQGTRLTVV.

This clonotype was seen a few times. The chain has TRBV7-9 and TRBJ1-3; D remains unclear. The germline gives CDR1 SEHNR, CDR2 FQNEAQ (reference sequence). Trimming stripped 6 bases from V and 0 bases from J, with 3 bases between. The CDR3 extends over 12 amino acids. The CDR3 sequence is CASRSSGNTIYF. The CDR3 bases are TGTGCCAGCAGGAGCTCTGGAAACACCATATATTTT.

In its sample, this clonotype was seen a few times. This rearrangement joins TRBV5-1 to TRBJ2-3; a weak D match, TRBD2 (5 bases). Germline CDR1 reads SGHRS; CDR2 reads YFSETQ. Trimming removed 1 base at V and 2 bases at J, with 11 bases between. The CDR3 consists of 15 residues. CDR3 sequence reads: CASSLLGAFTDTQYF. The CDR3 coding sequence is TGCGCCAGCAGCTTGTTGGGAGCTTTCACAGATACGCAGTATTTT.

This clonotype was picked up many times. The V and J genes are TRBV18 and TRBJ1-1, with 7 bases aligning to TRBD1. CDR1 is KGHSH, CDR2 LQKENI, per germline. This CDR3 contains 14 residues. J was trimmed by 0 bases and V by 6 bases; bases with no gene match: 4. CDR3 loop: CASSRTGMNTEAFF. CDR3 in DNA: TGTGCCAGCTCCCGGACAGGCATGAACACTGAAGCTTTCTTT.

This chain connects TRBV11-2 to TRBJ2-7; D uncertain. Per the germline V gene, CDR1 is SGHAT and CDR2 is FQNNGV. The CDR3 sequence is 16 residues long. V lost 4 bases to trimming and J lost 3 bases, with 19 bases between them. CDR3 nucleotide sequence: TGTGCCAGCAGCTCCACCCCCTGGAACGGCCGCTACGAGCAGTACTTC. Translated: CASSSTPWNGRYEQYF.

V is TRBV20-1 and J is TRBJ1-2; weak D call: TRBD1 (6 bases). Deletions cut 5 bases from V and 6 bases from J, with 22 bases between. The CDR3 contains 15 residues. Per germline, CDR1 DFQATT and CDR2 SNEGSKA (reference sequence). The CDR3 DNA reads as TGCAGTGCTCCCGGGGGCATTACAAGGCTAGATGGCTACACCTTC. Encoded protein: CSAPGGITRLDGYTF.

The chain recombines TRBV11-3 with TRBJ2-1; perhaps TRBD1 as D (7 bases). The V gene lost 3 bases and the J gene lost 5 bases, with 14 bases spanning the gap. In germline, CDR1 is SGHNT, CDR2 YENEEA. The CDR3 length is 15 residues. As DNA, the CDR3 is TGTGCCAGCAGCTTCGGGGGACAGCTTCACAATGAGCAGTTCTTC. Its protein product is CASSFGGQLHNEQFF. The variable domain in full, with the rest retrieved from reference TRBV11-3 and TRBJ2-1, is EAGVVQSPRYKIIEKKQPVAFWCNPISGHNTLYWYLQNLGQGPELLIRYENEEAVDDSQLPKDRFSAERLKGVDSTLKIQPAELGDSAVYLCASSFGGQLHNEQFFGPGTRLTVL.

This clonotype has a single count. The genes are TRBV9 and TRBJ2-3, with TRBD2 matching over 9 bases. After removal of 0 bases from V and 3 bases from J, the junction contained 2 bases not matched to a gene. CDR1 SGDLS and CDR2 YYNGEE come from the germline V gene. There are 15 residues in the CDR3. DNA of the CDR3: TGTGCCAGCAGCGTAGTGGCGGGGGGGACAGATACGCAGTATTTT. This encodes CASSVVAGGTDTQYF.

This clonotype showed up many times. V is TRBV3-1 and J is TRBJ2-3, with 7 bases matching TRBD2. Trimming took 4 bases from V and 0 from J; bases not matched to a gene: 7. CDR1 is LGHDT, CDR2 YNNKEL, per germline (reference sequence). The CDR3 runs 16 residues. This chain's CDR3 is CASSRRGLTSTDTQYF. The CDR3 coding sequence is TGTGCCAGCAGCCGGAGGGGACTAACTAGCACAGATACGCAGTATTTT.

The rearrangement uses TRBV19 and TRBJ2-1; 7 bases align to TRBD1. The CDR3 spans 15 residues. V lost 4 bases and J lost 2; bases outside the gene matches: 5. Germline V lookup: CDR1 LNHDA, CDR2 SQIVND (reference sequence). For the CDR3, the DNA is TGTGCCAGTAGTACCACAGGGGTGACCTACAATGAGCAGTTCTTC. Translated: CASSTTGVTYNEQFF. The whole variable domain, remainder taken from reference TRBV19 and TRBJ2-1, is DGGITQSPKYLFRKEGQNVTLSCEQNLNHDAMYWYRQDPGQGLRLIYYSQIVNDFQKGDIAEGYSVSREKKESFPLTVTSAQKNPTAFYLCASSTTGVTYNEQFFGPGTRLTVL.

This chain connects TRBV28 to TRBJ1-2; 7 positions agree with TRBD1. Germline lookup yields CDR1 MDHEN and CDR2 SYDVKM. The J segment lost 2 bases and the V segment lost 10 bases, leaving 10 bases of the junction unmatched. This CDR3 spans 14 amino acids. CDR3 region: CANTPTGINYGYTF. The CDR3 coding sequence is TGTGCCAACACCCCGACAGGGATCAACTATGGCTACACCTTC.

This clonotype was counted ten times or more. The gene calls are TRBV10-3 and TRBJ1-1; D might be TRBD1 (6 bases). The V and J ends lost 8 bases and 0 bases respectively, with 16 bases between them. The CDR3 runs 15 residues. Germline V gives CDR1 ENHRY, CDR2 SYGVKD. Here the CDR3 DNA reads TGTGCCATCCGAACTCAGGGGCGTGTGAACACTGAAGCTTTCTTT. Translated, it gives CAIRTQGRVNTEAFF.

This clonotype showed up many times. J is TRBJ2-3 and V is TRBV20-1, with a possible D match to TRBD2 (6 bases). Looked up from germline, CDR1 is DFQATT and CDR2 is SNEGSKA (reference sequence). The CDR3 sequence is 15 residues long. With 3 bases removed from V and 2 bases from J, the gap between germline ends came to 15 bases. The CDR3 region is CSARGRRVFTDTQYF. The CDR3, as DNA: TGCAGTGCTAGGGGTAGGAGGGTCTTCACAGATACGCAGTATTTT.

The chain couples TRBV12-3 or TRBV12-4 to TRBJ2-5; D is unclear. The CDR3 extends over 11 amino acids. Trimming cost V 7 bases and J 3 bases, with 6 bases left between them. Here the CDR3 DNA reads TGTGCCAGCACCCTGGAAGAGACCCAGTACTTC. Its translation: CASTLEETQYF.

The table lists this clonotype with a few counts. The chain has TRBV19 and TRBJ1-5, with D possibly being TRBD1 (5 bases). The CDR3 runs 16 residues. Germline values: CDR1 LNHDA, CDR2 SQIVND (reference sequence). Trimming left V 5 bases short and J 1 base short, with 15 bases between. The CDR3 coding sequence is TGTGCCAGTAGTTCCCTCGGGGCGACGAGCAATCAGCCCCAGCATTTT. Translation gives CASSSLGATSNQPQHF.

The chain employs TRBV6-2 or TRBV6-3 and TRBJ2-4, with D uncertain. Germline loops: CDR1 MNHEY, CDR2 SVGEGT. The CDR3 has 18 amino acids. V was clipped by 8 bases and J by 4 bases, with 27 bases between them. CDR3 amino acids: CASPKAPGPAGVKNIQYF. CDR3 nucleotide sequence: TGTGCCAGCCCCAAGGCCCCAGGACCAGCAGGAGTGAAAAACATTCAGTACTTC.

The V gene is TRBV5-5, the J gene TRBJ2-7; no clear D gene. The CDR3 has 13 residues. Trimming stripped 0 bases from V and 2 bases from J, with 6 bases between. Germline CDR1 SGHKS, CDR2 YYEKEE (reference sequence). CDR3 residues: CASSLDTTYEQYF. In DNA form, the CDR3 reads TGTGCCAGCAGCTTGGACACCACCTACGAGCAGTACTTC.